This record looks at one T cell receptor (beta chain) sequence and its context. What it binds is unknown. With 60 Vbeta and 13 Jbeta primers, the PCR was carried out. Profiled with immunoSEQ multiplex PCR; TCRdb holds only in-frame clones, not every one. The sample contains around 150,000 clones, 75% to 80% of which appear only once. The V gene's germline CDR1 is SGHVS and CDR2 FNYEAQ. This CDR3 is 15 amino acids long. V lost 2 bases and J lost 1, with 12 bases in between. This entry belongs to a study of cytomegalovirus exposure and HLA in healthy donors. Regarding the study as a whole: It was reportedly the case that the classifier diagnosed cytomegalovirus status with high specificity and sensitivity. Associated with cytomegalovirus, according to the listing, were some 150 TCR beta chains.

The gene calls are TRBV7-6 and TRBJ2-7, with D possibly TRBD2 on 5 matching bases. The sequence was obtained from a man aged 50 to 59 in good health and CMV-seropositive. The sample comprised PBMCs. In nucleotides, the CDR3 is TGTGCCAGCAGCTTAAGCGATGGCGGGTCCTACGAGCAGTACTTC. It encodes CASSLSDGGSYEQYF.